This T cell receptor beta chain was sequenced in a study of blood T cells in healthy people across ages. V lost 4 bases and J 5 bases, leaving 18 bases between the germline ends. The CDR3 runs 15 residues. Germline loops: CDR1 SGHRS, CDR2 YFSETQ. A sample-barcoded 5' primer and a J-beta primer mix were used in a second PCR of about 6 to 12 cycles. In TCRdb, the 5' RACE reads were re-called with MiXCR into one record per CDR3 protein. The data show 710,000 or so distinct CDR3 sequences, roughly 20% seen once. This chain links TRBV5-1 with TRBJ2-5; the D gene is possibly TRBD1 (5 bases). This TCR came from a man in his 70s in good health. The sample taken for sequencing was blood. The CDR3 sequence is CASSGAVDSGETQYF. CDR3 bases: TGCGCCAGCAGCGGGGCTGTCGATTCGGGCGAGACCCAGTACTTC.